The clone carrying this TCR beta chain was observed at least ten times. Antigen specificity is unknown. V lost 4 bases to trimming and J lost 4 bases; unmatched junction nucleotides: 6. This CDR3 comprises 14 residues. From germline, CDR1 is SGHRS and CDR2 YFSETQ. A 5'RACE template-switching step, the method used to make TCR cDNA, added a universal primer site and UMIs. TCRdb re-called the 5' RACE reads with MiXCR, one entry per CDR3 protein. The sample gives about 630,000 distinct CDR3 sequences, roughly an eighth of which show up once; about 15% is in the top ten. These data belong to a study of T cells after yellow fever vaccination. Study-level points and caveats: Post-booster repertoires again held most primary-vaccination clones (roughly 95% CD4, roughly 88% CD8). Contaminating bulk clonotypes could be abundant in FACS-sorted repertoires.

This TCR came from a man aged 25 to 40 who received the YFV17D yellow fever vaccine. V is TRBV5-1 and J is TRBJ2-7; TRBD2 matches 9 bases. Sequences were derived from PBMCs, sampled on the day of the yellow fever booster vaccination. The CDR3 region has the DNA TGCGCCAGCAGCGGAGCTCTAGCGGGATACGAGCAGTACTTC. This translates into CASSGALAGYEQYF.